This is a list of T cell receptor beta chains from one sample in a study of blood T cell repertoires in COVID-19. The table came from immunoSEQ multiplex PCR; TCRdb's copy has only in-frame clones and leaves some out. This sample has over 150,000 clones, with around 90% found just once. Sequencing used peripheral blood. The source is a man aged 50-59 years who had recovered from COVID-19. The CDR3 runs from the conserved cysteine through the conserved F or W. The order of the fields is V gene, clone size, J gene, D gene, CDR3 DNA, CDR3 protein. A D gene is named only where the DNA matches it firmly. Where a row states a size, it is once, few, many or the class of an expanded clone; other rows omit it.

v_call: TRBV18
clone_size: NA
j_call: TRBJ2-5
d_call: NA
cdr3_nt: TGTGCCAGCTCACCTGGGTCGGGGGAGACCCAGTACTTC
cdr3_aa: CASSPGSGETQYF

v_call: TRBV7-2
clone_size: NA
j_call: TRBJ2-7
d_call: NA
cdr3_nt: TGTGCCAGCAGCTTAGATGGGTGGGGCACAAATTATTACGAGCAGTACTTC
cdr3_aa: CASSLDGWGTNYYEQYF

v_call: TRBV6-2/TRBV6-3
clone_size: NA
j_call: TRBJ1-5
d_call: NA
cdr3_nt: TGTGCCAGCAGTGACAGCGTTAGCCAGCCCCAGCATTTT
cdr3_aa: CASSDSVSQPQHF

v_call: TRBV24-1
clone_size: NA
j_call: TRBJ1-2
d_call: NA
cdr3_nt: TGTGCCACCAGTGATCTGGAGAGGGGGTCGGGTAACTATGGCTACACCTTC
cdr3_aa: CATSDLERGSGNYGYTF

v_call: TRBV6-2/TRBV6-3
clone_size: few
j_call: TRBJ1-5
d_call: TRBD1
cdr3_nt: TGTGCCAGCAGTTACCCAAACAGGGGAGGACAGCCCCAGCATTTT
cdr3_aa: CASSYPNRGGQPQHF

v_call: TRBV7-2
clone_size: NA
j_call: TRBJ2-4
d_call: TRBD2
cdr3_nt: TGTGCCAGCAGCTTAACCGGGGGGGCCTCTGGGGCCAAAAACATTCAGTACTTC
cdr3_aa: CASSLTGGASGAKNIQYF

v_call: TRBV29-1
clone_size: NA
j_call: TRBJ1-2
d_call: TRBD1
cdr3_nt: TGCAGCTCCCGGGACAGGGCGAATTTAGGCTATGGCTACACCTTC
cdr3_aa: CSSRDRANLGYGYTF

v_call: TRBV19
clone_size: NA
j_call: TRBJ1-1
d_call: NA
cdr3_nt: TGTGCCAGTAGTATTGGGGACATTATGAACACTGAAGCTTTCTTT
cdr3_aa: CASSIGDIMNTEAFF

v_call: TRBV7-9
clone_size: NA
j_call: TRBJ2-1
d_call: TRBD2
cdr3_nt: TGTGCCAGCAGCACTAGCGGGAGGGGATCCTACAATGAGCAGTTCTTC
cdr3_aa: CASSTSGRGSYNEQFF

v_call: TRBV28
clone_size: once
j_call: TRBJ2-5
d_call: NA
cdr3_nt: TGTGCCAGCAGTTTATATGGGCAGCAAGAGACCCAGTACTTC
cdr3_aa: CASSLYGQQETQYF

v_call: TRBV18
clone_size: NA
j_call: TRBJ2-7
d_call: TRBD2
cdr3_nt: TGTGCCAGCTCACCACCGAAAATAGCGGGAGGGCTCCACGAGCAGTACTTC
cdr3_aa: CASSPPKIAGGLHEQYF

v_call: TRBV11-2
clone_size: once
j_call: TRBJ2-5
d_call: NA
cdr3_nt: TGTGCCAGCAGGCTGGAGAGCAGCGGTTTAGAGACCCAGTACTTC
cdr3_aa: CASRLESSGLETQYF

v_call: TRBV29-1
clone_size: NA
j_call: TRBJ1-3
d_call: NA
cdr3_nt: TGCAGCGTTGGACAGAGCTCTGGAAACACCATATATTTT
cdr3_aa: CSVGQSSGNTIYF

v_call: TRBV7-2
clone_size: once
j_call: TRBJ2-7
d_call: NA
cdr3_nt: TGTGCCAGCAGCCTCCTGGAGGAGCAGTACTTC
cdr3_aa: CASSLLEEQYF

v_call: TRBV7-3
clone_size: NA
j_call: TRBJ2-2
d_call: TRBD2
cdr3_nt: TGTGCCAGCAGCTTTAGCGGGATAGGCGCCGGGGAGCTGTTTTTT
cdr3_aa: CASSFSGIGAGELFF

v_call: TRBV27
clone_size: NA
j_call: TRBJ1-5
d_call: NA
cdr3_nt: TGTGCCAGCAGTTTACAGGGGAACAATCAGCCCCAGCATTTT
cdr3_aa: CASSLQGNNQPQHF

v_call: TRBV7-8
clone_size: NA
j_call: TRBJ1-5
d_call: TRBD1
cdr3_nt: TGTGCCAGCAGCCCCTCGGACAGGGTTCTGGGTCAGCCCCAGCATTTT
cdr3_aa: CASSPSDRVLGQPQHF

v_call: TRBV7-2
clone_size: NA
j_call: TRBJ1-2
d_call: NA
cdr3_nt: TGTGCCAGCAGCTTATCGGGGGTCGGGACGACTAACTATGGCTACACCTTC
cdr3_aa: CASSLSGVGTTNYGYTF

v_call: TRBV29-1
clone_size: NA
j_call: TRBJ2-3
d_call: NA
cdr3_nt: TGCAGCGTTGAAGCCCAGGGCACAGATACGCAGTATTTT
cdr3_aa: CSVEAQGTDTQYF

v_call: TRBV4-3
clone_size: once
j_call: TRBJ1-5
d_call: TRBD1
cdr3_nt: TGCGCCAGCAGCCAAGAGTACGGAGGGACAGGGGGATATCAGCCCCAGCATTTT
cdr3_aa: CASSQEYGGTGGYQPQHF

v_call: TRBV9
clone_size: NA
j_call: TRBJ2-1
d_call: TRBD2
cdr3_nt: TGTGCCAGCAGCGTAGGTGCTAGCGGCCCCAATGAGCAGTTCTTC
cdr3_aa: CASSVGASGPNEQFF

v_call: TRBV7-6
clone_size: NA
j_call: TRBJ2-5
d_call: TRBD1
cdr3_nt: TGTGCCAGCAGCCAGACGAGCCCCGACAGGGGGGAGACCCAGTACTTC
cdr3_aa: CASSQTSPDRGETQYF

v_call: TRBV19
clone_size: NA
j_call: TRBJ1-1
d_call: TRBD1
cdr3_nt: TGTGCCAGTAGGCATGCAGGGGGTAGCACTGAAGCTTTCTTT
cdr3_aa: CASRHAGGSTEAFF

v_call: TRBV11-2
clone_size: NA
j_call: TRBJ1-2
d_call: NA
cdr3_nt: TGTGCCAGCAGCCGCGGGGGGAATGGCTACACCTTC
cdr3_aa: CASSRGGNGYTF

v_call: TRBV27
clone_size: NA
j_call: TRBJ2-3
d_call: TRBD1
cdr3_nt: TGTGCCAGCAGTTCCCACAAAGGGGGACAGGTTACGCAGTATTTT
cdr3_aa: CASSSHKGGQVTQYF

v_call: TRBV19
clone_size: few
j_call: TRBJ1-2
d_call: TRBD1
cdr3_nt: TGTGCCAGTTACAGGGGGCTGAACTATGGCTACACCTTC
cdr3_aa: CASYRGLNYGYTF

v_call: TRBV24-1
clone_size: NA
j_call: TRBJ1-1
d_call: NA
cdr3_nt: TGTGCCACCAGTGATTGGGGGGGCGTGAGGGAAGCTTTCTTT
cdr3_aa: CATSDWGGVREAFF

v_call: TRBV28
clone_size: NA
j_call: TRBJ2-2
d_call: NA
cdr3_nt: TGTGCCAGCAGTTTAGGCAGTTCGATGGTGGCCGGGGAGCTGTTTTTT
cdr3_aa: CASSLGSSMVAGELFF

v_call: TRBV9
clone_size: NA
j_call: TRBJ2-5
d_call: NA
cdr3_nt: TGTGCCAGCAGCGTAGGACAGGAAGAGACCCAGTACTTC
cdr3_aa: CASSVGQEETQYF

v_call: TRBV5-4
clone_size: NA
j_call: TRBJ1-5
d_call: NA
cdr3_nt: TGTGCCAGCAGCTTGGGGGGGGATAGCAATCAGCCCCAGCATTTT
cdr3_aa: CASSLGGDSNQPQHF

v_call: TRBV24-1
clone_size: NA
j_call: TRBJ2-3
d_call: NA
cdr3_nt: TGTGCCACCAGTGTCTCACCCCCGGGTTTAACAGATACGCAGTATTTT
cdr3_aa: CATSVSPPGLTDTQYF

v_call: TRBV5-1
clone_size: NA
j_call: TRBJ2-7
d_call: TRBD1
cdr3_nt: TGCGCCAGCAGCTTGGGTCAGGGGGTGTACGAGCAGTACTTC
cdr3_aa: CASSLGQGVYEQYF

v_call: TRBV19
clone_size: NA
j_call: TRBJ2-7
d_call: TRBD1
cdr3_nt: TGTGCCAGTAGTATTCTGGGACAGGGGGGAGAGCAGTACTTC
cdr3_aa: CASSILGQGGEQYF

v_call: TRBV7-7
clone_size: NA
j_call: TRBJ2-3
d_call: TRBD2
cdr3_nt: TGTGCCAGCAGCCGGGGGCTAGCGGGAGCGGCAGATACGCAGTATTTT
cdr3_aa: CASSRGLAGAADTQYF

v_call: TRBV14
clone_size: NA
j_call: TRBJ2-1
d_call: NA
cdr3_nt: TGTGCCAGCAGCCAAGTCCGTGATAGGAGTGAGCAGTTCTTC
cdr3_aa: CASSQVRDRSEQFF

v_call: TRBV5-4
clone_size: NA
j_call: TRBJ2-5
d_call: NA
cdr3_nt: TGTGCCAGCAGCTCCCCCCCCGGAGAGACCCAGTACTTC
cdr3_aa: CASSSPPGETQYF

v_call: TRBV5-1
clone_size: NA
j_call: TRBJ2-1
d_call: TRBD2
cdr3_nt: TGCGCCAGCAGCCTAAGACCTGTAGGACTAGCGGGAGGTCGGGGCGAGCAGTTCTTC
cdr3_aa: CASSLRPVGLAGGRGEQFF

v_call: TRBV6-5
clone_size: NA
j_call: TRBJ1-3
d_call: NA
cdr3_nt: TGTGCCAGCAGTCCCCCAGAAGCTGGAAACACCATATATTTT
cdr3_aa: CASSPPEAGNTIYF

v_call: TRBV27
clone_size: once
j_call: TRBJ2-3
d_call: TRBD1
cdr3_nt: TGTGCCAGCAGTATAAACAGGGGGCAGGGGACAGATACGCAGTATTTT
cdr3_aa: CASSINRGQGTDTQYF

v_call: TRBV7-8
clone_size: NA
j_call: TRBJ2-1
d_call: TRBD1
cdr3_nt: TGTGCCAGCAGCCGAGTGGGCAGGGGGTCCCACTTCTCCTACAATGAGCAGTTCTTC
cdr3_aa: CASSRVGRGSHFSYNEQFF

v_call: TRBV11-1
clone_size: NA
j_call: TRBJ2-5
d_call: NA
cdr3_nt: TGTGCCAGCAGTTCGGGACAATGGGAGACCCAGTACTTC
cdr3_aa: CASSSGQWETQYF

v_call: TRBV30
clone_size: NA
j_call: TRBJ2-7
d_call: NA
cdr3_nt: TGTGCCTGGAGTCATAGGGGGGGCAGGGGAGTCCACGAGCAGTACTTC
cdr3_aa: CAWSHRGGRGVHEQYF